These T cell receptor beta chains were read from a single sample in a study of cytomegalovirus exposure and HLA in healthy donors. TCRdb's copy holds only in-frame clones and misses some; the assay was immunoSEQ multiplex PCR. The data contain 71,000 or so clones, 85% to 95% of them seen just once; the ten biggest clones take up approximately 2%. Sequencing was carried out using PBMCs. Every receptor here comes from a woman between 18 and 29 years old in good health and CMV-seronegative. Both conserved end residues are part of each CDR3. Each record gives: clone size, D gene, J gene, V gene, CDR3 DNA, CDR3 protein. The D gene is left open where the match is weak. The size entry is marked missing in some rows and otherwise reads once, few, many or a size class.

>-|TRBD2|TRBJ2-7|TRBV19
TGTGCCAGTAGTGATACTAGCGGGATTTACGAGCAGTACTTC
CASSDTSGIYEQYF
>-|-|TRBJ2-5|TRBV28
TGTGCCAGCACCTCCCAGCTCGGCGGTCAAGAGACCCAGTACTTC
CASTSQLGGQETQYF
>-|TRBD2|TRBJ2-1|TRBV2
TGTGCCAGCAGTGGGCTTAGCGGGGTCAGTGGTGAGCAGTTCTTC
CASSGLSGVSGEQFF
>-|TRBD2|TRBJ2-1|TRBV7-9
TGTGCCAGCAGCTTGTTTCACAGTAGCGGGGGGGCCTACAATGAGCAGTTCTTC
CASSLFHSSGGAYNEQFF
>-|TRBD1|TRBJ1-2|TRBV18
TGTGCCAGCTCACCACGGGACAGCCCTGGCTACACCTTC
CASSPRDSPGYTF
>-|-|TRBJ1-4|TRBV5-1
TGCGCCAGCAGCCTAGGAGCGAAAGTTAATGAAAAACTGTTTTTT
CASSLGAKVNEKLFF
>once|TRBD1|TRBJ1-2|TRBV7-2
TGTGCCAGCAGCGCGACAGGGGAAGGCTACACCTTC
CASSATGEGYTF
>-|-|TRBJ1-2|TRBV19
TGTGCCAGTACCGAACCCGGTTACTATGGCTACACCTTC
CASTEPGYYGYTF
>-|TRBD1|TRBJ1-2|TRBV9
TGTGCCAGCAGCAAACCCGGGACAGGTCGCTATGGCTACACCTTC
CASSKPGTGRYGYTF
>once|-|TRBJ2-2|TRBV14
TGTGCCAGCAGCCAAGCTTTCGCGAACACCGGGGAGCTGTTTTTT
CASSQAFANTGELFF
>-|TRBD2|TRBJ2-7|TRBV16
TGTGCCAGCAACCCCTCCGGGGCGGGGGACGAGCAGTACTTC
CASNPSGAGDEQYF
>-|-|TRBJ2-1|TRBV29-1
TGCAGCGCGTTACCCAATCTGGCTGAGCAGTTCTTC
CSALPNLAEQFF
>-|-|TRBJ1-4|TRBV6-5
TGTGCCAGCAGTTACTCGGGCGGCAGGGGAGGGGAAAAACTGTTTTTT
CASSYSGGRGGEKLFF
>-|TRBD1|TRBJ2-1|TRBV27
TGTGCCAGCAGTTTGACAGGGGATCCTGAGCAGTTCTTC
CASSLTGDPEQFF
>-|TRBD1|TRBJ2-2|TRBV12-5
TGTGCTAGTGGTTTGCTCAGGGGGGACAGGGGGCAGCATGGGGAGCTGTTTTTT
CASGLLRGDRGQHGELFF
>-|-|TRBJ2-5|TRBV5-5
TGTGCCAGCAGCTTGGGCAGGTTAGGAAAAGAGACCCAGTACTTC
CASSLGRLGKETQYF
>-|-|TRBJ2-1|TRBV28
TGTGCCAGCAGTTACCCCCCCGCAGGGCCATCCTACAATGAGCAGTTCTTC
CASSYPPAGPSYNEQFF
>-|-|TRBJ1-3|TRBV6-1
TGTGCCAGCAGTGAAGGCGAGGGTTCGGGAAACACCATATATTTT
CASSEGEGSGNTIYF
>-|TRBD1|TRBJ2-2|TRBV28
TGTGCCAGCAGTTTTTACAGGGGGGACGGGGAGCTGTTTTTT
CASSFYRGDGELFF
>-|TRBD2|TRBJ2-2|TRBV7-6
TGTGCCAGCAGCTTAATGGCGGGAGTTGGGACCGGGGAGCTGTTTTTT
CASSLMAGVGTGELFF
>-|TRBD2|TRBJ2-1|TRBV4-1
TGCGCCAGCAGCCAACGACTAGCGGGGACCTACAATGAGCAGTTCTTC
CASSQRLAGTYNEQFF
>-|TRBD1|TRBJ1-1|TRBV4-3
TGCGCCAGCAGCCGAAGGACAGGGCTGGTTGAAGCTTTCTTT
CASSRRTGLVEAFF
>-|-|TRBJ1-4|TRBV7-9
TGTGCCAGCAGCACGACCCTAGCCGGTGATGAAAAACTGTTTTTT
CASSTTLAGDEKLFF
>-|-|TRBJ1-2|TRBV9
TGTGCCAGCAGCGTAGGGGGGCTCTATGGCTACACCTTC
CASSVGGLYGYTF
>-|TRBD2|TRBJ2-7|TRBV7-3
TGTGCCAGCAGCACCTCGGCGGGAGTTCAAAATGAGCAGTACTTC
CASSTSAGVQNEQYF
>-|-|TRBJ2-1|TRBV5-4
TGTGCCAGCAGCCGAAAGGACACTTTCTACAATGAGCAGTTCTTC
CASSRKDTFYNEQFF
>-|TRBD1|TRBJ1-6|TRBV6-1
TGTGCCAGCAGTGCCGGGACAGGGGGCTTTAATTCACCCCTCCACTTT
CASSAGTGGFNSPLHF
>-|-|TRBJ2-7|TRBV27
TGTGCCAGCAGTTTATTCAAGGTCCCGGGGGGCCTCGCCTACGAGCAGTACTTC
CASSLFKVPGGLAYEQYF
>-|-|TRBJ2-1|TRBV28
TGTGCCAGCTCCTCCGGGGACAATGAGCAGTTCTTC
CASSSGDNEQFF